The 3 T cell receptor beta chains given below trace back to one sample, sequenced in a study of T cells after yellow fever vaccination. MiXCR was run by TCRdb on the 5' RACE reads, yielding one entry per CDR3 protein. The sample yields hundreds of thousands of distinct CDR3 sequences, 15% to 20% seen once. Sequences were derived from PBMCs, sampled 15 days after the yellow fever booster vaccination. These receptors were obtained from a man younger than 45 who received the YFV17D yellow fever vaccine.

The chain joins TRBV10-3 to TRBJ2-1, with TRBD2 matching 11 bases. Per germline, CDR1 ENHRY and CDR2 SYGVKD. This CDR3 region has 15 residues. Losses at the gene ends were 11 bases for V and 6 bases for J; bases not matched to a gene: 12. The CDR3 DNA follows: TGTGCCGTTATAACGACTAGCGGGACTAGCAATGAGCAGTTCTTC. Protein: CAVITTSGTSNEQFF.

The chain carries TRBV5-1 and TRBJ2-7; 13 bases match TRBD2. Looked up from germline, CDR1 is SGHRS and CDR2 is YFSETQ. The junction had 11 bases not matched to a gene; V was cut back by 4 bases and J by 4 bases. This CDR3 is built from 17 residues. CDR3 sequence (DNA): TGCGCCAGCAGCCGGTCCCTCCCGGGACTAGCGGGATACGAGCAGTACTTC. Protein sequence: CASSRSLPGLAGYEQYF.

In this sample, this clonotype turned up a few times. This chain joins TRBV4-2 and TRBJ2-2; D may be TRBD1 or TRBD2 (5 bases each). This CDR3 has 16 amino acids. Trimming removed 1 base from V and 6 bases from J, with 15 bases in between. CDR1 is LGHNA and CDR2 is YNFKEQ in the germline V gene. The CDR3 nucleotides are TGTGCCAGCAGCCAAGGGGGGACCCGAGAGGCCGGGGAGCTGTTTTTT. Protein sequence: CASSQGGTREAGELFF.